This TCR beta chain was identified in a study of shared clonotypes between healthy human individuals. Study as a whole: The study drew on a couple of women and a few men aged 18 to 49 as donors. Study-level points and caveats: Researchers sampled blood only, noting tissue repertoires likely differ.

CDR3 length equals 15 residues. V shed 4 bases, J shed 3 bases, and the junction held 3 bases outside the gene matches. In germline, CDR1 is SGHRS, CDR2 YFSETQ. Genomic DNA of each subset was evenly split across several immunoSEQ plates. Method: immunoSEQ multiplex PCR; TCRdb's copy keeps in-frame clones and lacks some. The data hold approximately 2.3 million clones, with approximately 95% observed a single time. Note on this clone: The antigen is not known.

V usage is TRBV5-1 and J usage is TRBJ2-1, with 11 nucleotides matching TRBD1. The sample was naive CD4+ T cells from PBMCs. As to subset: CD45RA+ positively selected. The TCR originated in a man aged 18 to 30 in good health. Some clones in this sample may be carry-over from other donors' samples. CDR3 protein: CASSQGTGGYNEQFF. The CDR3 nucleotides are TGCGCCAGCAGCCAAGGGACAGGGGGCTACAATGAGCAGTTCTTC.